This T cell receptor (beta chain) was obtained from a study of tumor-infiltrating lymphocytes in localized non-small cell lung cancer. Notes on the study in general: No T-cell fraction difference was seen between IM1 and IM2 tumors. TCR sequencing covered a subset of patients with enough tissue.

TCRdb's copy holds only in-frame clones and misses some; the assay was immunoSEQ multiplex PCR. The sample carries about 11,000 clones, approximately 86% recorded once. CDR1 SGHDT and CDR2 YYEEEE come from the germline V gene. CDR3 length: 15 residues. Trimming took 3 bases from V and 3 from J, leaving 13 bases between them. In regard to this clone: Antigen unknown.

The J gene is TRBJ2-1, the V gene TRBV5-6, with no clear D. The sequence came from a human donor with non-small cell lung cancer. Material for sequencing was uninvolved lung tissue not adjacent to the tumor. The CDR3 DNA sequence: TGTGCCAGCAGCTCCAGAAATTCCGGCTACAATGAGCAGTTCTTC. Translating gives CASSSRNSGYNEQFF.